This T cell receptor (beta chain) came from a study of cytotoxic CD8 clonotypes in ibrutinib-treated CLL. As to this clone: The sample has other DNA sequences that encode this CDR3 too.

Roughly 2.2 micrograms of genomic DNA from cryopreserved PBMCs went into TCR beta libraries. Germline CDR1 reads SEHNR; CDR2 reads FQNEAQ (reference sequence). The CDR3 loop spans 13 amino acids. Deletions cut 4 bases from V and 7 bases from J, with 11 bases between. The protocol was immunoSEQ multiplex PCR, while the TCRdb copy is restricted to in-frame clones and leaves out a portion. The data hold some 310,000 clones, with roughly 85% observed a single time. This sample comprised PBMCs, obtained before ibrutinib treatment. This TCR was recovered from a human donor with chronic lymphocytic leukemia. This sequence joins TRBV7-9 and TRBJ1-5, with a possible D match to TRBD1 (5 bases). CDR3 protein: CASSSQGSQPQHF. CDR3 in DNA: TGTGCCAGCAGCTCCCAGGGCAGCCAGCCCCAGCATTTT.